This T cell receptor (beta chain) was sequenced for a study of T cells after yellow fever vaccination. Turning to the study itself: SMART-Seq v4 Ultra Low Input prepared libraries from low-cell fractions. Study-wide results and limits: Only a small proportion of the clonotypes turned up in both the CD4 and the CD8 compartments, likely arising from convergent recombination.

This clonotype was seen many times. The target antigen is unknown. TCRdb redid the calling of the 5' RACE reads with MiXCR, one entry per CDR3 protein. The sample consists of about 320,000 distinct CDR3 sequences, 3.5% to 4.5% of them appearing once. Germline CDR1 is MNHEY and CDR2 is SVGAGI. The CDR3 runs to 14 residues. V gave up 0 bases and J gave up 5 bases, with 8 bases separating them. This specimen consisted of PBMCs, obtained 15 days after the yellow fever booster vaccination. The receptor was isolated from a man aged 18 to 35 who received the YFV17D yellow fever vaccine. This sequence joins TRBV6-5 and TRBJ2-1; the D is unclear. In DNA, the CDR3 is TGTGCCAGCAGTTACTCTATGGTTCACAATGAGCAGTTCTTC. Its protein product is CASSYSMVHNEQFF.